These 20 T cell receptor beta chains were all obtained from the same sample, sequenced in a study of blood T cell repertoires in COVID-19. Here immunoSEQ multiplex PCR was the method, and the copy in TCRdb shows in-frame clones only, minus some. The data hold 55,000 to 90,000 clones, with 70% to 90% observed a single time. Sequenced: peripheral blood. All receptors derive from a man in his 70s with active COVID-19.

V usage is TRBV21-1 and J usage is TRBJ2-2; TRBD2 is the table's D call and was not checked against the DNA. TRBV21-1 is a pseudogene. The CDR3 sequence is 17 residues long. The CDR3 region has the DNA TGTGCCAGCAGCAAAGCCGCCGGGCCCCGGGGGACCGGGGAGCTGTTTTTT. Its protein product is CASSKAAGPRGTGELFF.

The rearrangement joins TRBV5-4 to TRBJ1-3; a weak D match, TRBD1 (5 bases). Germline V gives CDR1 SGHNT, CDR2 YYREEE (reference sequence). This CDR3 has 15 amino acids. The V end was cut by 4 bases, the J end by 1 base, with 12 bases between. In DNA, the CDR3 is TGTGCCAGCAGCCCGGGACTTTCTTCTGGAAACACCATATATTTT. It translates to CASSPGLSSGNTIYF.

This chain joins TRBV11-2 and TRBJ1-5; 12 nucleotides match TRBD1. This CDR3 is built from 16 residues. V lost 1 base to trimming and J lost 8 bases; unmatched junction nucleotides: 6. Per germline, CDR1 SGHAT and CDR2 FQNNGV. The CDR3 coding sequence is TGTGCCAGCAGCTTAGGGGGGACAGGGGGCGGTGAGCCCCAGCATTTT. Translated: CASSLGGTGGGEPQHF. Combining the CDR3 with reference TRBV11-2 and TRBJ1-5 gives the whole variable domain EAGVAQSPRYKIIEKRQSVAFWCNPISGHATLYWYQQILGQGPKLLIQFQNNGVVDDSQLPKDRFSAERLKGVDSTLKIQPAKLEDSAVYLCASSLGGTGGGEPQHFGDGTRLSIL.

V usage is TRBV5-1 and J usage is TRBJ2-2; D gene uncertain. The V and J ends lost 0 bases and 0 bases respectively, with 3 bases between them. The CDR3 sequence is 14 residues long. Germline V gene lookup returns CDR1 SGHRS and CDR2 YFSETQ. CDR3 in DNA: TGCGCCAGCAGCTTGGGGCCGAACACCGGGGAGCTGTTTTTT. As protein: CASSLGPNTGELFF.

V and J are TRBV2 and TRBJ2-7; 8 bases agree with TRBD2. After removal of 11 bases from V and 2 bases from J, the junction contained 5 bases not matched to a gene. The germline gives CDR1 SNHLY, CDR2 FYNNEI. The CDR3 length is 12 residues. The CDR3: CAGGLGAYEQYF. As DNA, the CDR3 is TGTGCCGGGGGACTAGGGGCCTACGAGCAGTACTTC.

This clone was observed a handful of times. This chain connects TRBV30 to TRBJ2-1, with 13 bases lining up with TRBD2. V shed 1 base, J shed 11 bases, and the junction held 14 bases outside the gene matches. The germline gives CDR1 GTSNPN, CDR2 SVGIG (reference sequence). The length of the CDR3 is 17 residues. The CDR3 sequence: CAWSEGTQGLAGSQQFF. The CDR3 coding sequence is TGTGCCTGGAGTGAGGGAACCCAGGGACTAGCGGGAAGCCAGCAGTTCTTC.

This chain joins TRBV7-9 and TRBJ1-5; D may be TRBD1 (6 bases). The CDR3 spans 16 residues. Per the germline V gene, CDR1 is SEHNR and CDR2 is FQNEAQ (reference sequence). V was clipped by 1 base and J by 6 bases, with 16 bases between them. The CDR3 bases are TGTGCCAGCAGCTTAGACGGTCTCCTCAGGGGTCAGCCCCAGCATTTT. The encoded protein is CASSLDGLLRGQPQHF.

The chain is built from TRBV27 and TRBJ2-7, with D hard to call. Germline CDR1 reads MNHEY; CDR2 reads SMNVEV (reference sequence). V lost 6 bases, J lost 4 bases, and 13 bases lay in between. The CDR3 contains 13 residues. The DNA for the CDR3 is TGTGCCAGCAGCTTTCTCCCCCGGTACGAGCAGTACTTC. Its translation: CASSFLPRYEQYF.

The chain carries TRBV3-1 (or the pseudogene TRBV3-2) and TRBJ2-7; 9 nucleotides align to TRBD1. CDR1 and CDR2 (germline): LGHDT, YNNKEL (reference sequence). This CDR3 spans 15 amino acids. The junction had 6 bases not matched to a gene; V was cut back by 1 base and J by 5 bases. DNA of the CDR3: TGTGCCAGCAGCCAAGGCGGGACAGGGTTTCACGAGCAGTACTTC. Its protein is CASSQGGTGFHEQYF.

This sequence joins TRBV4-2 and TRBJ2-1, with TRBD2 matching 8 bases. Germline trimming cut 0 bases from V and 2 bases from J; bases unmatched to any gene: 9. The CDR3 sequence is 18 residues long. Germline assignment: CDR1 LGHNA and CDR2 YNFKEQ. CDR3 residues: CASSQDPTREGPYNEQFF. The CDR3 DNA sequence: TGTGCCAGCAGCCAAGACCCCACTCGGGAGGGCCCCTACAATGAGCAGTTCTTC.

This clone was counted once. The gene calls are TRBV9 and TRBJ1-5; TRBD1 might be the D (5 bases). Germline CDR1 reads SGDLS; CDR2 reads YYNGEE. Between the trimmed V and J ends, which lost 4 bases and 6 bases, there was a span of 20 bases. This CDR3 region has 16 residues. CDR3: CASSPPRGEGGQPQHF. As DNA, the CDR3 is TGTGCCAGCAGCCCGCCCCGGGGGGAGGGAGGTCAGCCCCAGCATTTT.

V usage is TRBV9 and J usage is TRBJ1-1, with D uncertain. Germline CDR1 reads SGDLS; CDR2 reads YYNGEE. The length of the CDR3 is 17 residues. Between the trimmed V and J ends, which lost 0 bases and 5 bases, there was a span of 20 bases. In nucleotides, the CDR3 is TGTGCCAGCAGCGTAGTCCCCGCAGGCCGAGGGTCGACTGAAGCTTTCTTT. It encodes CASSVVPAGRGSTEAFF.

J is TRBJ2-1 and V is TRBV24-1, with 11 bases aligning to TRBD2. This CDR3 is 16 amino acids long. Unmatched junction bases numbered 5, after V lost 4 bases and J lost 4 bases. CDR1 is KGHDR and CDR2 is SFDVKD in the germline V gene. The CDR3 DNA reads TGTGCCACCAGTGACCCGGGACTAGCGGAATACAATGAGCAGTTCTTC. Translation gives CATSDPGLAEYNEQFF.

V usage is TRBV4-3 and J usage is TRBJ2-7; TRBD2 matches at 11 bases. Looked up from germline, CDR1 is LGHNA and CDR2 is YSLEER. Trimming removed 6 bases from V and 3 bases from J; junction bases left unmatched: 1. The CDR3 is made up of 13 amino acids. As DNA, the CDR3 is TGCGCCAGCAGGGGGACTAGCGGCTACGAGCAGTACTTC. Protein product: CASRGTSGYEQYF.

The CDR3 nucleotides read TGTGCCAGTAGTATAGGGCTAGCGGGAGTGGGGTCCTACAATGAGCAGTTCTTC. Translating gives CASSIGLAGVGSYNEQFF. This chain links TRBV19 with TRBJ2-1; 10 bases line up with TRBD2. Germline CDR1 and CDR2: LNHDA and SQIVND (reference sequence). Trimming took 1 base from V and 1 from J; bases not matched to a gene: 7. The CDR3 spans 18 residues.

The chain links TRBV2 to TRBJ2-1; no reliable D call. The CDR3 has 14 amino acids. Germline lookup yields CDR1 SNHLY and CDR2 FYNNEI. The germline V and J ends were trimmed by 8 bases and 2 bases, with 13 bases remaining between them. The CDR3 DNA follows: TGTGCCAGCTCGATGGGTGGGCCCTACAATGAGCAGTTCTTC. Translating gives CASSMGGPYNEQFF.

The V call is TRBV24-1, the J call TRBJ2-5; perhaps TRBD1 as D (5 bases). This CDR3 contains 12 residues. V was clipped by 9 bases and J by 9 bases, with 16 bases between them. Germline V gives CDR1 KGHDR, CDR2 SFDVKD. The CDR3 region is CATQTETGSQYF. CDR3 nucleotides: TGTGCCACCCAGACAGAAACCGGGTCCCAGTACTTC.

The chain joins TRBV6-2 or TRBV6-3 to TRBJ1-2; no clear D gene. The V gene lost 2 bases and the J gene lost 2 bases, with 18 bases spanning the gap. CDR1 and CDR2 from the germline V gene are MNHEY and SVGEGT. The CDR3 loop spans 17 amino acids. The CDR3 nucleotides are TGTGCCAGCAGTTACGGTTCCGGTGAGCGCACCAACTATGGCTACACCTTC. Translating it yields CASSYGSGERTNYGYTF.

The chain has TRBV30 and TRBJ1-6; 8 bases line up with TRBD1. The CDR3 totals 15 residues. J lost 12 bases, V lost 5 bases, and 15 bases had no gene match. Looked up from germline, CDR1 is GTSNPN and CDR2 is SVGIG (reference sequence). The CDR3 here is CAWGSITGGKGPLHF. As DNA, the CDR3 is TGTGCCTGGGGGTCAATCACAGGGGGAAAGGGACCCCTCCACTTT.

In DNA form, the CDR3 reads TGTGCCAGCAGCGTAGCGGCGCGGGATACCGGGGAGCTGTTTTTT. It specifies CASSVAARDTGELFF. This sequence joins TRBV9 and TRBJ2-2; D possibly corresponds to TRBD2 (6 bases). Trimming removed 0 bases from V and 5 bases from J, with 11 bases in between. Germline CDR1 is SGDLS and CDR2 is YYNGEE. CDR3 length: 15 residues.